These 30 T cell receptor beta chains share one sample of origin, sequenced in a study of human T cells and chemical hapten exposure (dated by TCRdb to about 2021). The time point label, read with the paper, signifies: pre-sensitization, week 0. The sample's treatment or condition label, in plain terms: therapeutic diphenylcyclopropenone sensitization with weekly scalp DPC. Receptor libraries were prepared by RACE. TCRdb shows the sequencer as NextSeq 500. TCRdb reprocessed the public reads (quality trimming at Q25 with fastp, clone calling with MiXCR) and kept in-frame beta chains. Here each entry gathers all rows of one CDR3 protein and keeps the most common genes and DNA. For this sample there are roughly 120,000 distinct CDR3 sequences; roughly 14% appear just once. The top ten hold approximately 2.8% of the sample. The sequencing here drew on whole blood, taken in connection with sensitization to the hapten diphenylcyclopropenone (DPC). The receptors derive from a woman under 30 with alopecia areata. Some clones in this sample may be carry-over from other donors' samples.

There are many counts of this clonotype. The CDR3 nucleotides read TGTGCCAGCAGACTTCAGGGGGTGGTCACTGAAGCTTTCTTT. This codes for CASRLQGVVTEAFF. The V call is TRBV6-5, the J call TRBJ1-1; 7 bases are shared with TRBD1. Germline CDR1 is MNHEY and CDR2 is SVGAGI. Unmatched junction bases numbered 8, after V lost 6 bases and J lost 4 bases. The CDR3 loop spans 14 amino acids.

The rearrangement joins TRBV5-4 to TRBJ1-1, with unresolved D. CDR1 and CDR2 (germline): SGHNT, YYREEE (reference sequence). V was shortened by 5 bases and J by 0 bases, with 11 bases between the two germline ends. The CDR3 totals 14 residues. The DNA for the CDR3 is TGTGCCAGCAGACCTGGACGTCTGAACACTGAAGCTTTCTTT. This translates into CASRPGRLNTEAFF.

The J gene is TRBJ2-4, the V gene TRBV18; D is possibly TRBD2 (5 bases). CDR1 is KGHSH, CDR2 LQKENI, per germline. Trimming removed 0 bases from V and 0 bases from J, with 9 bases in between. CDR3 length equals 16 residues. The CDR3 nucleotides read TGTGCCAGCTCACCACCTGCGGGTTTAGCCAAAAACATTCAGTACTTC. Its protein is CASSPPAGLAKNIQYF.

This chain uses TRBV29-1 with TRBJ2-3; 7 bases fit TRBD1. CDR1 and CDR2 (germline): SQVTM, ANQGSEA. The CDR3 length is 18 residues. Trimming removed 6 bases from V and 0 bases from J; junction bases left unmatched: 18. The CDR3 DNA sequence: TGCAGCGTCGTGACTTGGGCTCGACAGGGTCGGAGCACAGATACGCAGTATTTT. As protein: CSVVTWARQGRSTDTQYF.

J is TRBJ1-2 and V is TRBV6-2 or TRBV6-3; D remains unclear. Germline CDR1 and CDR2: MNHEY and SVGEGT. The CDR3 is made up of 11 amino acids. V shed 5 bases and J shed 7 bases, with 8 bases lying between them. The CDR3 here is CASSEEFGYTF. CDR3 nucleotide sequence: TGTGCCAGCAGTGAGGAATTTGGCTACACCTTC.

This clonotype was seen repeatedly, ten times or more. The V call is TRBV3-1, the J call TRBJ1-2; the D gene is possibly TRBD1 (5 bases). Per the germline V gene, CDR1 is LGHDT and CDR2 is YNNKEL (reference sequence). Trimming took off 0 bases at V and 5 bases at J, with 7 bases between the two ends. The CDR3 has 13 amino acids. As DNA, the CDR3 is TGTGCCAGCAGCCAAGACAGGGCTTATGGCTACACCTTC. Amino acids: CASSQDRAYGYTF.

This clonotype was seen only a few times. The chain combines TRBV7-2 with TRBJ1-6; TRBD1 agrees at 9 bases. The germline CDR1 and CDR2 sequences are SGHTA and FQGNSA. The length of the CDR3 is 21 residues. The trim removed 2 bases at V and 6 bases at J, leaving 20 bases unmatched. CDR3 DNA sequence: TGTGCCAGCAGCTTACAACTGCTTGGGACAGGGTTAGATTTTTTTAATTCACCCCTCCACTTT. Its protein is CASSLQLLGTGLDFFNSPLHF.

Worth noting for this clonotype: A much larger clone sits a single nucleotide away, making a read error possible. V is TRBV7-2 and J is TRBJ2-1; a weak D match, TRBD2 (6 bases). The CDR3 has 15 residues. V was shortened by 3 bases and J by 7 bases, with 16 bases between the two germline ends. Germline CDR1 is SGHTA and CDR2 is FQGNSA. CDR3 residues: CASSFGGTARNEQFF. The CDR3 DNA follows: TGTGCCAGCAGCTTTGGGGGGACGGCTCGGAATGAGCAGTTCTTC.

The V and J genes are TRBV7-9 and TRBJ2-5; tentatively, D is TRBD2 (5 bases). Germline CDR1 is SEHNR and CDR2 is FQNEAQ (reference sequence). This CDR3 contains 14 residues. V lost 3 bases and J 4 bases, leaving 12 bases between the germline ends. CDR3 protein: CASSFRGPGETQYF. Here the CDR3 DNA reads TGTGCCAGCAGCTTTCGCGGGCCAGGAGAGACCCAGTACTTC.

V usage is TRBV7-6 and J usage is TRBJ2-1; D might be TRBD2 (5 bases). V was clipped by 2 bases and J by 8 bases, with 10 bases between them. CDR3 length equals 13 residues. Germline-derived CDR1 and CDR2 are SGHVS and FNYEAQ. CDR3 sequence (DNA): TGTGCCAGCAGCTTAACGGGGTCGGATGAGCAGTTCTTC. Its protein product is CASSLTGSDEQFF.

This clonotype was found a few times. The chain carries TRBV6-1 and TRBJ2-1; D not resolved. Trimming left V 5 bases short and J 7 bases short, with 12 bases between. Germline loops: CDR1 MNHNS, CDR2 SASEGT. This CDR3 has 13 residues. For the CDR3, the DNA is TGTGCCAGCAGTCATCCGGACGGGAATGAGCAGTTCTTC. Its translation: CASSHPDGNEQFF.

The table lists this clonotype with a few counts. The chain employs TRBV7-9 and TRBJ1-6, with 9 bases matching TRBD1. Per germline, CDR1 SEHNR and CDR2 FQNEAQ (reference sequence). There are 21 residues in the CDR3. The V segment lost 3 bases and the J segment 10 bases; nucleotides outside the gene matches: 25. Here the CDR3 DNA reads TGTGCCAGCAGCTTCCTAGGCTCCCCTGACGGACAGGGGAGAAGATTCTCACCCCTCCACTTT. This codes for CASSFLGSPDGQGRRFSPLHF.

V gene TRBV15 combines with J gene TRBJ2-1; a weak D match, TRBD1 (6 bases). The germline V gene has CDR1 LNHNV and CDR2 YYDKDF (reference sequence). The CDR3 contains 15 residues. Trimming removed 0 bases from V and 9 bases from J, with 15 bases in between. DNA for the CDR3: TGTGCCACCAGCAGAGACCGTACAGGGTATGGTGAGCAGTTCTTC. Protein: CATSRDRTGYGEQFF.

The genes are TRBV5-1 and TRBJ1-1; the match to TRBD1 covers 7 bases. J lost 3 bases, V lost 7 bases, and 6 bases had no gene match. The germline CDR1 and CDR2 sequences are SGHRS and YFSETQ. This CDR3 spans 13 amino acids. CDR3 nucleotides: TGCGCCAGCGCAAACACAGGGGACACTGAAGCTTTCTTT. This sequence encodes CASANTGDTEAFF.

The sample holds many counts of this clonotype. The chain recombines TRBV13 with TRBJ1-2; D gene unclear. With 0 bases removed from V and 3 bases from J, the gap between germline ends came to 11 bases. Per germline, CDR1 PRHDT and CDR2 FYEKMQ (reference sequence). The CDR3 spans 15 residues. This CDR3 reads CASSLGGANYYGYTF. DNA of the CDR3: TGTGCCAGCAGCTTAGGCGGAGCCAATTACTATGGCTACACCTTC.

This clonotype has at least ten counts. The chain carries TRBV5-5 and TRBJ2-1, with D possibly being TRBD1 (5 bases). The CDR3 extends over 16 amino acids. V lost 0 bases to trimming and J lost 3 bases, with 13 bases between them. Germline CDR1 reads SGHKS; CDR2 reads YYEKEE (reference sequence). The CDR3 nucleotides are TGTGCCAGCAGCTTGGAAGGGGCAGCTTACTACAATGAGCAGTTCTTC. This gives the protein CASSLEGAAYYNEQFF.

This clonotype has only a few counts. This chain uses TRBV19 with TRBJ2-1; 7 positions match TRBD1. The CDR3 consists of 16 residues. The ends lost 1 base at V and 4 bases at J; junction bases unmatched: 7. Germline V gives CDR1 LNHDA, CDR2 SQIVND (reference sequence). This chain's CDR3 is CASSIGGQRFYNEQFF. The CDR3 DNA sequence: TGTGCCAGTAGTATAGGGGGACAGCGGTTTTACAATGAGCAGTTCTTC.

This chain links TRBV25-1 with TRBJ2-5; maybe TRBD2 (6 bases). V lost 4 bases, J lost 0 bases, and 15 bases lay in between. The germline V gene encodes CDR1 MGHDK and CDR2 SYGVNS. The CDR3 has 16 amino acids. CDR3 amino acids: CASSVKGLNDQETQYF. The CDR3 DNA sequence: TGTGCCAGCAGTGTTAAGGGACTCAACGACCAAGAGACCCAGTACTTC.

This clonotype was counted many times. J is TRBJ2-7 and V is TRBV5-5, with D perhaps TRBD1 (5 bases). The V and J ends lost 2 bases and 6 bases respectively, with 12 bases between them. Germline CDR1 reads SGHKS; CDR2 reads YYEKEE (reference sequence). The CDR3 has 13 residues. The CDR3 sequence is CASSFRTPPEQYF. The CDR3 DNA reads TGTGCCAGCAGCTTCCGGACACCCCCCGAGCAGTACTTC. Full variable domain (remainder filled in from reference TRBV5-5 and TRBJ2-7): DAGVTQSPTHLIKTRGQQVTLRCSPISGHKSVSWYQQVLGQGPQFIFQYYEKEERGRGNFPDRFSARQFPNYSSELNVNALLLGDSALYLCASSFRTPPEQYFGPGTRLTVT.

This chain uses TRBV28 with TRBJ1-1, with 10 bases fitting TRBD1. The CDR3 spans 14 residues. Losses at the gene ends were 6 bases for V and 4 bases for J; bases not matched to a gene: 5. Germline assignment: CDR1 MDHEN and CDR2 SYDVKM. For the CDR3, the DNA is TGTGCCAGCAGGGTGACAGGGGGCTCCACTGAAGCTTTCTTT. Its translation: CASRVTGGSTEAFF.

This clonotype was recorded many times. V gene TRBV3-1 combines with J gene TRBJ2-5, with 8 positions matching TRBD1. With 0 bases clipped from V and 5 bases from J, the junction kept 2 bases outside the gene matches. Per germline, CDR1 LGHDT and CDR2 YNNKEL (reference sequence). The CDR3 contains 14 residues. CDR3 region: CASSQDRGRETQYF. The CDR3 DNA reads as TGTGCCAGCAGCCAAGACAGGGGGCGGGAGACCCAGTACTTC.

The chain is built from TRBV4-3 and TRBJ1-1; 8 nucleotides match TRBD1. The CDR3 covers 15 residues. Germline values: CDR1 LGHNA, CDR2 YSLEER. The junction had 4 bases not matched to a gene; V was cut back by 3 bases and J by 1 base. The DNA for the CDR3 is TGCGCCAGCAGCCATGCGGACAGGGCGAACACTGAAGCTTTCTTT. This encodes CASSHADRANTEAFF.

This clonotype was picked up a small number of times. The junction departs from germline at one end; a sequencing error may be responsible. CDR3 loop: CASSEEMLAGGEETQCF. The CDR3 coding sequence is TGTGCCAGCAGTGAAGAGATGCTAGCGGGGGGCGAAGAGACCCAGTGCTTC. The chain is built from TRBV2 and TRBJ2-5; 11 bases are a match to TRBD2. The CDR3 totals 17 residues. Germline CDR1 reads SNHLY; CDR2 reads FYNNEI.

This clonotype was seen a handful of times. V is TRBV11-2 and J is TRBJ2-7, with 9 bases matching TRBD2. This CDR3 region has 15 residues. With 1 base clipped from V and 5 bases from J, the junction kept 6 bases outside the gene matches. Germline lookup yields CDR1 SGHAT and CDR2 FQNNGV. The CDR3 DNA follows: TGTGCCAGCAGCTTAGGAGCGGGGGGCAAGGACGAGCAGTACTTC. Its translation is CASSLGAGGKDEQYF.

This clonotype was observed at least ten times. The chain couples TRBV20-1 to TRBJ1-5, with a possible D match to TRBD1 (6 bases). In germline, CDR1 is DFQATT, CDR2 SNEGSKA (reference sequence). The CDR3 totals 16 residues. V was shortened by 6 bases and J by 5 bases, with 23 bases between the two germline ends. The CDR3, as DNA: TGCAGTGCCCACAGCATCCGGGACACCGACCATCAGCCCCAGCATTTT. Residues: CSAHSIRDTDHQPQHF.

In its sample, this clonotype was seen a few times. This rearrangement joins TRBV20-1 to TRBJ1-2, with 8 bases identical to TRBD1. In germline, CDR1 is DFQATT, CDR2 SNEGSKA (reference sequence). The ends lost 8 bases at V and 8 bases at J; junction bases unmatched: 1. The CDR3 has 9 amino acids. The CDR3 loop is CSPGGGYTF. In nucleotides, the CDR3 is TGCAGTCCAGGGGGCGGCTACACCTTC.

The CDR3 sequence is CASSLSSGRRNQPQHF. The CDR3 nucleotides read TGTGCCAGCAGCTTAAGTTCAGGGAGGCGCAATCAGCCCCAGCATTTT. The V and J genes are TRBV7-6 and TRBJ1-5; perhaps TRBD1 as D (5 bases). Trimming removed 2 bases at V and 2 bases at J, with 13 bases between. The CDR3 consists of 16 residues. Germline CDR1 SGHVS, CDR2 FNYEAQ. The full variable domain, with the rest looked up from reference TRBV7-6 and TRBJ1-5, is GAGVSQSPRYKVTKRGQDVALRCDPISGHVSLYWYRQALGQGPEFLTYFNYEAQQDKSGLPNDRFSAERPEGSISTLTIQRTEQRDSAMYRCASSLSSGRRNQPQHFGDGTRLSIL.

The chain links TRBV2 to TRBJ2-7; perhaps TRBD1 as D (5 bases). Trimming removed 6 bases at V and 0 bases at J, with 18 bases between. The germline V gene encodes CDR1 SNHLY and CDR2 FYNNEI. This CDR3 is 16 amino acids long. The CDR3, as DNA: TGTGCCAGCAGCGGTGGAACAGGCGCTAGCTCCTACGAGCAGTACTTC. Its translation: CASSGGTGASSYEQYF.

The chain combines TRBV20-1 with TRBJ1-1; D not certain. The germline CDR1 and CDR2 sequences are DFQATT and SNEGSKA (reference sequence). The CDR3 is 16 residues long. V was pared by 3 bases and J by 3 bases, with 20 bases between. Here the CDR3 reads CSARPQTGSKDTEAFF. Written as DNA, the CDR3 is TGCAGTGCTAGGCCCCAGACCGGTTCCAAGGACACTGAAGCTTTCTTT.

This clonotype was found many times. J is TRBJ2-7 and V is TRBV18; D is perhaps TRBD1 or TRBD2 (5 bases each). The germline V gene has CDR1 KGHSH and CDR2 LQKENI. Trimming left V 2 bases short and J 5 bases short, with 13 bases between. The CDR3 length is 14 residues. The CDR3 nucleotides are TGTGCCAGCTCACCAACAGGAGTGGGGGACGAGCAGTACTTC. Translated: CASSPTGVGDEQYF.